This entry is about one T cell receptor (beta chain). CDR1 and CDR2 from the germline V gene are SGHNT and YYREEE (reference sequence). V shed 5 bases and J 2 bases; nucleotides not matched to a gene: 7. The CDR3 runs to 16 residues. This entry is derived from a study of CD8 T cells in Susac syndrome. Reverse transcription of about 0.5 to 1 ug RNA was carried out with random hexamers. Across 54 Vbeta and 13 Jbeta, immunoSEQ multiplex PCR amplified TCR beta CDR3. TCRdb processed the immunoSEQ multiplex PCR reads anew with MiXCR; each CDR3 protein has one entry. The table records more than 85,000 distinct CDR3 sequences, 90% to 98% of them present only once.

This sequence was found in a human donor in good health. This chain links TRBV5-4 with TRBJ2-7; 13 positions match TRBD2. Sequencing was performed on CD4+ T cells from PBMCs. CDR3 in amino acids: CASSFGLAGDAYEQYF. DNA of the CDR3: TGTGCCAGCAGTTTCGGACTAGCGGGAGATGCCTACGAGCAGTACTTC.